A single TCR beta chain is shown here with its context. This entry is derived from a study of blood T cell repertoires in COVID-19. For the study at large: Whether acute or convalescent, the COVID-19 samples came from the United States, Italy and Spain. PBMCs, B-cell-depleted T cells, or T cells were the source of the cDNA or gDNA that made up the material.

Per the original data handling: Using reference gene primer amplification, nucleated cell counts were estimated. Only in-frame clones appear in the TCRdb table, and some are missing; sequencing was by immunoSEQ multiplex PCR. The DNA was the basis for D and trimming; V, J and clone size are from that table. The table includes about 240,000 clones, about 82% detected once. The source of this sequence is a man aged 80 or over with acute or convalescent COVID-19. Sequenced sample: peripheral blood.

The CDR3 sequence is CASSLDGLAANEQFF. In DNA, the CDR3 is TGCGCCAGCAGCTTGGATGGACTAGCGGCCAATGAGCAGTTCTTC. The chain has TRBV5-1 and TRBJ2-1; 10 bases map to TRBD2. The ends lost 0 bases at V and 6 bases at J; junction bases unmatched: 3. The CDR3 length is 15 residues. CDR1 is SGHRS and CDR2 is YFSETQ in the germline V gene.